This note documents a single T cell receptor beta chain sequence. Its antigen remains undetermined. Per-base quality was not reported, and no clone a single base away is much larger than it. Receptor libraries were prepared by PCR. Sequencing was carried out with an Illumina HiSeq 2500. Molecular barcoding was employed in the preparation of TCR libraries, with unique molecular identifiers being used to normalize TCRbeta repertoire quantification. TCRdb reprocessing: public reads trimmed at Q25 with fastp, clones called with MiXCR, in-frame beta chains kept. For every CDR3 protein sequence, its rows merge into one entry that carries the most common genes and DNA. A total of roughly 220,000 distinct CDR3 sequences appear in this sample, roughly a tenth of them only once. The ten largest clones capture less than 6% of the sample. This specimen comes from a study of T-cell reconstitution after alpha-beta-depleted transplantation in children (dated by TCRdb to 2016 to 2017). Describing the broader study: Using TCR repertoire profiling, the study followed T-cell immune reconstitution in a quantitative way in children after TCRalphabeta/CD19-depleted allogeneic hematopoietic cell transplantation.

The CDR3 sequence holds 11 residues, the cysteine and phenylalanine included. Kept here is only the CDR3 DNA, which spans 33 bases and is read in frame from base 1. The junction shows trimming of 7 bases on V and 7 bases on J, plus 11 bases between the germline ends. CDR1 and CDR2 were assigned from the germline V gene as SQVTM and ANQGSEA. The TCR comes from a human donor who donated a stem cell graft to a child with SCID. Rearrangement joined TRBV29-1 to TRBJ2-1; TRBD1 is a possible D gene, resting on 6 matching bases. The source material was PBMCs from the stem cell graft donor, sampled from the stem cell graft. The CDR3 is CSGGHKNEQFF. In nucleotide form, the sequence is TGCAGCGGGGGACATAAAAATGAGCAGTTCTTC.